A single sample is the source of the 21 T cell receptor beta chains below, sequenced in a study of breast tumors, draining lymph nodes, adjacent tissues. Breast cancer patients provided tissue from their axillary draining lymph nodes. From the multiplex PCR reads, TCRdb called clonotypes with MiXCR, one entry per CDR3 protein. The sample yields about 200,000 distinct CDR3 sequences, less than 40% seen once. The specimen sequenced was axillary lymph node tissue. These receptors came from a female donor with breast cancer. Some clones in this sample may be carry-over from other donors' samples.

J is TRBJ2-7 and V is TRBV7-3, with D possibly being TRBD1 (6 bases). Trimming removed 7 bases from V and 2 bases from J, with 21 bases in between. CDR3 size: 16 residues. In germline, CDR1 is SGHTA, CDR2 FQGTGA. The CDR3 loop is CASTSGEPHDPYEQYF. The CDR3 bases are TGTGCCAGCACCTCAGGGGAGCCACACGACCCCTACGAGCAGTACTTC. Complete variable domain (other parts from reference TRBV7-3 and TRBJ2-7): GAGVSQTPSNKVTEKGKYVELRCDPISGHTALYWYRQSLGQGPEFLIYFQGTGAADDSGLPNDRFFAVRPEGSVSTLKIQRTERGDSAVYLCASTSGEPHDPYEQYFGPGTRLTVT.

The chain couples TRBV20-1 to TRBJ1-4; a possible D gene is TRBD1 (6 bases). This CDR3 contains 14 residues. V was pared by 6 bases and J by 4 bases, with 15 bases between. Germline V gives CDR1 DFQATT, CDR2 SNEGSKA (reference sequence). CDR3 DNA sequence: TGCAGTGCCCTCGGGGGCGCAGATAATGAAAAACTGTTTTTT. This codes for CSALGGADNEKLFF.

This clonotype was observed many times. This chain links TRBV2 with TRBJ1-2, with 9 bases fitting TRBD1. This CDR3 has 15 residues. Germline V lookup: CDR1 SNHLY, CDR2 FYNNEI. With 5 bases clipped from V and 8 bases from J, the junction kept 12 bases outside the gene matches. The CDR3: CASSPQGQGVSGYTF. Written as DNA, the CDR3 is TGTGCCAGCAGTCCTCAGGGACAGGGAGTCAGCGGCTACACCTTC.

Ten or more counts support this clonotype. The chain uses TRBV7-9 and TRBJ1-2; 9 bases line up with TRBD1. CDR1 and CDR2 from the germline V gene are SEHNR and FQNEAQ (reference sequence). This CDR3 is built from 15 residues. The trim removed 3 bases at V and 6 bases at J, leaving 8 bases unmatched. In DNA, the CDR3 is TGTGCCAGCAGCTTTCGACAGGGGGGATTTCATGGCTACACCTTC. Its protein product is CASSFRQGGFHGYTF.

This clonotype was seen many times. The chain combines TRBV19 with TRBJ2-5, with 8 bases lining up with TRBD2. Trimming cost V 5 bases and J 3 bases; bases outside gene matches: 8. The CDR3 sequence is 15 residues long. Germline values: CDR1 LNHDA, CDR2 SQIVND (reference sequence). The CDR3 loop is CASSGGTRKEETQYF. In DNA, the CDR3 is TGTGCCAGTAGTGGCGGGACTAGGAAAGAAGAGACCCAGTACTTC.

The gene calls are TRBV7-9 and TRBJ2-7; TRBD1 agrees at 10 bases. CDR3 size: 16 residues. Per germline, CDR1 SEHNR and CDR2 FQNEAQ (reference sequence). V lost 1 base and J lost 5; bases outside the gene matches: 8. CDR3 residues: CASSLDGTGDPNEQYF. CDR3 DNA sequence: TGTGCCAGCAGCTTAGACGGGACAGGGGACCCTAACGAGCAGTACTTC.

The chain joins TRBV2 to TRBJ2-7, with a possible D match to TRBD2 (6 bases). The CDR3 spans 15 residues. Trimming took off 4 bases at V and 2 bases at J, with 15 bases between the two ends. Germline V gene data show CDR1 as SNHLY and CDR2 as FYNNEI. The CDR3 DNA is TGTGCCAGCAGTGCCGCACGGGACTTCACCTACGAGCAGTACTTC. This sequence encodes CASSAARDFTYEQYF. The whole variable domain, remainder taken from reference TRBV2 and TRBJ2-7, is EPEVTQTPSHQVTQMGQEVILRCVPISNHLYFYWYRQILGQKVEFLVSFYNNEISEKSEIFDDQFSVERPDGSNFTLKIRSTKLEDSAMYFCASSAARDFTYEQYFGPGTRLTVT.

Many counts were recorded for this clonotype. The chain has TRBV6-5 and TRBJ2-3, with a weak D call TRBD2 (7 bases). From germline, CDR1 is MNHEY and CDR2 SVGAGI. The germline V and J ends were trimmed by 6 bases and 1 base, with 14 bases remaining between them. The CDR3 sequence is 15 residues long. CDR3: CASSQGGGGTDTQYF. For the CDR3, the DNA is TGTGCCAGCAGCCAAGGGGGGGGAGGCACAGATACGCAGTATTTT.

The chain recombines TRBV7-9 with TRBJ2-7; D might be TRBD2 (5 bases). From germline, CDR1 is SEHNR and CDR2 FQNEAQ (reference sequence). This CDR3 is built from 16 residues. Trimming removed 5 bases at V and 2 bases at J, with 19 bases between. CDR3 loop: CASSHDGGSSPYEQYF. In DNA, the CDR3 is TGTGCCAGCAGCCACGACGGAGGAAGCTCCCCCTACGAGCAGTACTTC.

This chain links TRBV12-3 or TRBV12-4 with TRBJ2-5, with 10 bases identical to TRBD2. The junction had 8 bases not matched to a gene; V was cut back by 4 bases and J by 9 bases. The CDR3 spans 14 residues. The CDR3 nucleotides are TGTGCCAGCAGTTCCCTAGCGGGAGCTAGGGCCCAGTACTTC. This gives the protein CASSSLAGARAQYF.

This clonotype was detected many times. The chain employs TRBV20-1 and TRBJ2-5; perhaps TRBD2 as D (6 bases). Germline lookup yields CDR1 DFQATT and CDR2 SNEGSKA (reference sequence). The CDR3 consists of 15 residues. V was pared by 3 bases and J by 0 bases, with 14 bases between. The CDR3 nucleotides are TGCAGTGCTAGGGGGCTACGGGAGTACCAAGAGACCCAGTACTTC. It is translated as CSARGLREYQETQYF.

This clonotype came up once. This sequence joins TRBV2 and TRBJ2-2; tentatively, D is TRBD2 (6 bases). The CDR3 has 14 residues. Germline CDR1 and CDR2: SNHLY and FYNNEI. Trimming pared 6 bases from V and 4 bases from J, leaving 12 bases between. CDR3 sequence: CASRGLVTTGELFF. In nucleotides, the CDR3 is TGTGCCAGCAGGGGACTCGTGACCACCGGGGAGCTGTTTTTT. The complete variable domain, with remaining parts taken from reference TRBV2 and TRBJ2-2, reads EPEVTQTPSHQVTQMGQEVILRCVPISNHLYFYWYRQILGQKVEFLVSFYNNEISEKSEIFDDQFSVERPDGSNFTLKIRSTKLEDSAMYFCASRGLVTTGELFFGEGSRLTVL.

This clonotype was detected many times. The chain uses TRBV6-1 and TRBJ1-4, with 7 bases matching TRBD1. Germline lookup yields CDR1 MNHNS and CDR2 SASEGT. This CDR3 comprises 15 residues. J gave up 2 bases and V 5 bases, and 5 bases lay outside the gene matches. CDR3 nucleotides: TGTGCCAGCAGTTATACAGGGGCCACTAATGAAAAACTGTTTTTT. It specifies CASSYTGATNEKLFF.

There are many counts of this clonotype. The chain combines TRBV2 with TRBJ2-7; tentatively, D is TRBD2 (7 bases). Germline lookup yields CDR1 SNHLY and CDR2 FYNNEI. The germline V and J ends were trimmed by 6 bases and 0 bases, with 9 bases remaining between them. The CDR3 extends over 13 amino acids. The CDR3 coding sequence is TGTGCCAGCAGAGGGGGGGGCTCCTACGAGCAGTACTTC. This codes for CASRGGGSYEQYF.

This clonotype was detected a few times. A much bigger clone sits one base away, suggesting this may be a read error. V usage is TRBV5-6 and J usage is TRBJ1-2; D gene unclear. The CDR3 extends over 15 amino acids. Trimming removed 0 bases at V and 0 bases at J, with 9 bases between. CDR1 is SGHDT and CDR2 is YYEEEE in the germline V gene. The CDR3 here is CASSLGQAANYGYTF. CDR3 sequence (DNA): TGTGCCAGCAGCTTGGGGCAGGCGGCTAACTATGGCTACACCTTC.

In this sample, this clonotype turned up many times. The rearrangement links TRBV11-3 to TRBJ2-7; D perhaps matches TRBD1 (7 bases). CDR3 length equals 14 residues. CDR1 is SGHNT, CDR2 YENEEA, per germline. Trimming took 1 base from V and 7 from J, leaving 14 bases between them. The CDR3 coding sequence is TGTGCCAGCAGCTTAGGGCGGACAGGAGGGGAGCAGTACTTC. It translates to CASSLGRTGGEQYF.

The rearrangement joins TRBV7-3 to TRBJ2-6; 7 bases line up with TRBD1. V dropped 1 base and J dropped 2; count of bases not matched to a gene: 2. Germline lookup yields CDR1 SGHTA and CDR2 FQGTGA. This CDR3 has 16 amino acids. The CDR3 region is CASSLIGGTGANVLTF. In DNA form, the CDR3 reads TGTGCCAGCAGCTTAATAGGGGGCACTGGGGCCAACGTCCTGACTTTC.

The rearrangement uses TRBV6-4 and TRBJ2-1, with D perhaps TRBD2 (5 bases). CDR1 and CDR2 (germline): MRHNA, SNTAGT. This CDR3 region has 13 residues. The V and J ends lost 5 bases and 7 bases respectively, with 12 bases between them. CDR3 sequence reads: CASSHEGGNEQFF. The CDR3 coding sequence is TGTGCCAGCAGTCACGAGGGCGGAAATGAGCAGTTCTTC.

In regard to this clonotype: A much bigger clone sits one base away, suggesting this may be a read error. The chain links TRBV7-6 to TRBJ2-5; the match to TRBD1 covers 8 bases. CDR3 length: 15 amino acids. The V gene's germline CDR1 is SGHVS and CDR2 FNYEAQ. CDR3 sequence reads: CASGQGEGGQETQHF. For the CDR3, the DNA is TGTGCCAGCGGACAGGGAGAAGGGGGGCAAGAGACCCAGCACTTC.

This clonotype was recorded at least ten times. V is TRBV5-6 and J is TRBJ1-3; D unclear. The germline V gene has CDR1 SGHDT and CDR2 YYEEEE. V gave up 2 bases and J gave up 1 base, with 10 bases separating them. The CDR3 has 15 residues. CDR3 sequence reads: CASSFQKSSGNTIYF. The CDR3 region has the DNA TGTGCCAGCAGCTTCCAGAAATCATCTGGAAACACCATATATTTT.

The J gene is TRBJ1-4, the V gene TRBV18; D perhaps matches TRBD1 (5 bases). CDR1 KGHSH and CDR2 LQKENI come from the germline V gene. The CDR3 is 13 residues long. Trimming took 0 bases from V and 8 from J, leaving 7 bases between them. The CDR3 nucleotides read TGTGCCAGCTCACCACCAGGGGACGAAAAACTGTTTTTT. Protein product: CASSPPGDEKLFF.